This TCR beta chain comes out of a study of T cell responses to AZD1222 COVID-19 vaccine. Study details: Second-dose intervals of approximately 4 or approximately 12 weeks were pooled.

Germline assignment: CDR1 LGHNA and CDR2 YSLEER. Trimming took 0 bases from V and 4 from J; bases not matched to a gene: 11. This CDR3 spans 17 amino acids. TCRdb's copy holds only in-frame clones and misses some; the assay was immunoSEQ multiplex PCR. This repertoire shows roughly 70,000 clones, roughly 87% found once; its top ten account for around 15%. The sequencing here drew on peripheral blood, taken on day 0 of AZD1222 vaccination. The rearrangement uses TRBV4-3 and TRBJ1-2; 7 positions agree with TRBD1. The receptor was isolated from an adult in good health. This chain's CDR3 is CASSQDRTGEGLYGYTF. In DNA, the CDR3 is TGCGCCAGCAGCCAAGATAGAACAGGGGAAGGACTCTATGGCTACACCTTC.